This T cell receptor beta chain was identified during a study of follicular helper T cells after annual influenza vaccination. Across the study: Some donors were sampled over the 2013-2014, 2014-2015 and 2015-2016 vaccinations. Study-wide results and limits: Yearly vaccinations repeatedly recalled conserved clonotypes in ICOS+CD38+ cTfh.

Sequencing of TCRB used Survey level resolution. This table comes from immunoSEQ multiplex PCR, and its TCRdb copy is limited to in-frame clones, with some not included. The sample gives about 2,100 clones, around four fifths of which show up once; 3.2% is in the top ten. This clone was seen more than once but under ten times. What it binds is not known. The time point: 2015-2016 season, 7 days after influenza vaccination. In germline, CDR1 is SGDLS, CDR2 YYNGEE. The CDR3 spans 14 residues. The V and J ends lost 0 bases and 4 bases, in that order; junction bases with no gene match: 0. The input for sequencing was CXCR5+ CD38- circulating T follicular helper cells from blood, taken 7 days after influenza vaccination. Subset reported: circulating Tfh, non-naive CD4+CXCR5+PD-1+ (ICOS+CD38+ or ICOS-CD38-). The V gene is TRBV9, the J gene TRBJ1-1; 10 bases are shared with TRBD1. This TCR was sampled from an adult who received the influenza vaccine. CDR3 region: CASSVGQGATEAFF. As DNA, the CDR3 is TGTGCCAGCAGCGTAGGACAGGGGGCCACTGAAGCTTTCTTT.